A single sample gave rise to the 16 T cell receptor beta chains below, sequenced in a study of T cell responses to AZD1222 COVID-19 vaccine. Sequencing used immunoSEQ multiplex PCR; TCRdb keeps in-frame clones, though not all of them. The data show roughly 97,000 clones, with 70% to 90% seen just once and approximately 2.8% held by the top ten. The sample consisted of peripheral blood, taken on day 0 of AZD1222 vaccination. The receptors were gathered from an adult in good health.

This clone was recorded a few times. CDR3 DNA sequence: TGCAGCGTTGAAGATCCGGGACACCCCTACGAGCAGTACTTC. It yields the protein CSVEDPGHPYEQYF. The chain uses TRBV29-1 and TRBJ2-7; a weak D match, TRBD1 (6 bases). The germline gives CDR1 SQVTM, CDR2 ANQGSEA. The CDR3 runs to 14 residues. Trimming took off 0 bases at V and 2 bases at J, with 11 bases between the two ends.

Regarding this clone: The same CDR3 can be traced to other DNA sequences in this sample. The rearrangement joins TRBV4-1 to TRBJ2-7; TRBD1 agrees at 9 bases. CDR3 length: 14 residues. The V and J ends lost 3 bases and 5 bases, in that order; junction bases with no gene match: 5. CDR1 MGHRA and CDR2 YSYEKL come from the germline V gene. The CDR3 sequence: CASSQRQGVDEQYF. CDR3 bases: TGCGCCAGCAGCCAGAGACAGGGGGTTGACGAGCAGTACTTC.

V gene TRBV4-3 combines with J gene TRBJ1-1; D uncertain. The germline V gene encodes CDR1 LGHNA and CDR2 YSLEER. The CDR3 runs to 15 residues. V was trimmed by 1 base and J by 5 bases, leaving 14 bases between them. The CDR3 spells CASSQVAAEATEAFF. The DNA of the CDR3 is TGCGCCAGCAGCCAAGTCGCGGCCGAAGCAACTGAAGCTTTCTTT.

V and J are TRBV12-2 and TRBJ1-1. TRBV12-2 is deemed a pseudogene. This CDR3 spans 13 amino acids. This CDR3 is CASRPGRNTEAFF. The CDR3, as DNA: TGTGCAAGTCGGCCAGGGAGGAACACTGAAGCTTTCTTT.

This clone turned up a few times. The chain combines TRBV9 with TRBJ2-1; TRBD1 might be the D (6 bases). The CDR3 runs 17 residues. Germline V gene data show CDR1 as SGDLS and CDR2 as YYNGEE. V lost 4 bases to trimming and J lost 0 bases, with 17 bases between them. CDR3 DNA sequence: TGTGCCAGCAGCTCAGGGGCTAGCCAAAGCTCCTACAATGAGCAGTTCTTC. This sequence encodes CASSSGASQSSYNEQFF.

This chain links TRBV5-4 with TRBJ1-3; a possible D gene is TRBD1 (5 bases). Germline assignment: CDR1 SGHNT and CDR2 YYREEE (reference sequence). This CDR3 is built from 16 residues. The germline V and J ends were trimmed by 3 bases and 0 bases, with 13 bases remaining between them. Written as DNA, the CDR3 is TGTGCCAGCAGCTGGTGGGGGAAAGGCTCTGGAAACACCATATATTTT. Its protein product is CASSWWGKGSGNTIYF.

This chain links TRBV2 with TRBJ1-5; a possible D gene is TRBD1 (5 bases). Germline loops: CDR1 SNHLY, CDR2 FYNNEI. This CDR3 contains 13 residues. V was clipped by 5 bases and J by 2 bases, with 7 bases between them. The CDR3 loop is CASSRQRNQPQHF. The CDR3 nucleotides read TGTGCCAGCAGTAGACAGCGCAATCAGCCCCAGCATTTT. The whole variable domain, filled in from reference TRBV2 and TRBJ1-5, reads EPEVTQTPSHQVTQMGQEVILRCVPISNHLYFYWYRQILGQKVEFLVSFYNNEISEKSEIFDDQFSVERPDGSNFTLKIRSTKLEDSAMYFCASSRQRNQPQHFGDGTRLSIL.

The chain employs TRBV28 and TRBJ2-7; 7 nucleotides match TRBD1. Germline CDR1 and CDR2: MDHEN and SYDVKM. The trim removed 0 bases at V and 5 bases at J, leaving 4 bases unmatched. CDR3 length equals 14 residues. The CDR3 loop is CASSLWTGLNEQYF. CDR3 nucleotides: TGTGCCAGCAGTTTATGGACAGGGCTTAACGAGCAGTACTTC.

This clone showed up just a few times. This chain connects TRBV9 to TRBJ1-4, with D possibly TRBD1 on 5 matching bases. Per germline, CDR1 SGDLS and CDR2 YYNGEE. The CDR3 loop spans 13 amino acids. V was cut by 4 bases and J by 7 bases, with 11 bases left in between. This CDR3 is CASSRDVLEKLFF. The CDR3 DNA sequence: TGTGCCAGCAGCCGGGACGTTCTTGAAAAACTGTTTTTT. Together with reference TRBV9 and TRBJ1-4, the CDR3 gives the full variable domain: DSGVTQTPKHLITATGQRVTLRCSPRSGDLSVYWYQQSLDQGLQFLIQYYNGEERAKGNILERFSAQQFPDLHSELNLSSLELGDSALYFCASSRDVLEKLFFGSGTQLSVL.

This sequence joins TRBV30 and TRBJ1-2, with 7 bases aligning to TRBD1. The CDR3 consists of 14 residues. V gave up 3 bases and J gave up 8 bases; unmatched junction bases: 12. CDR1 GTSNPN and CDR2 SVGIG come from the germline V gene (reference sequence). CDR3 protein: CAWRGQSLPGGYTF. As DNA, the CDR3 is TGTGCCTGGAGGGGACAGTCCCTACCGGGGGGCTACACCTTC.

The V gene is TRBV30, the J gene TRBJ2-1; TRBD2 aligns across 9 bases. Germline V lookup: CDR1 GTSNPN, CDR2 SVGIG (reference sequence). V lost 3 bases, J lost 5 bases, and 11 bases stayed unmatched. This CDR3 region has 16 residues. CDR3 sequence (DNA): TGTGCCTGGAGCTTTAATAGCGGGGGAACTAACAATGAGCAGTTCTTC. Its protein product is CAWSFNSGGTNNEQFF.

This clone was counted a single time. The V gene is TRBV2, the J gene TRBJ2-3; D is perhaps TRBD2 (6 bases). This CDR3 has 14 residues. Germline V gives CDR1 SNHLY, CDR2 FYNNEI. Trimming shortened V by 7 bases and J by 4 bases, and 15 bases separated the two germline ends. As DNA, the CDR3 is TGTGCCAGCATGGCACTAGCTGGGGCAGATACGCAGTATTTT. Its protein is CASMALAGADTQYF.

V gene TRBV11-2 combines with J gene TRBJ1-6; D gene unclear. Germline-derived CDR1 and CDR2 are SGHAT and FQNNGV. CDR3 length: 14 amino acids. V gave up 0 bases and J gave up 8 bases, with 8 bases separating them. This CDR3 is CASSLESSYSPLHF. CDR3 coding DNA: TGTGCCAGCAGCTTAGAGTCCAGTTATTCACCCCTCCACTTT.

This clone was recorded only once. J is TRBJ1-2 and V is TRBV18; 8 bases align to TRBD1. The CDR3 extends over 14 amino acids. The V gene's germline CDR1 is KGHSH and CDR2 LQKENI. V shed 2 bases, J shed 8 bases, and the junction held 7 bases outside the gene matches. DNA for the CDR3: TGTGCCAGCTCACCAATCCAGGGGGCGCGGGGCTACACCTTC. Amino acids: CASSPIQGARGYTF.

This rearrangement joins TRBV27 to TRBJ1-5, with 9 bases aligning to TRBD1. The CDR3 loop spans 16 amino acids. Germline V gene sequence: CDR1 MNHEY, CDR2 SMNVEV (reference sequence). The V gene end was trimmed by 8 bases and the J gene end by 4 bases; junction bases not matched to a gene: 12. CDR3 DNA sequence: TGTGCCAGCGGACCCCTGGGACAGGGATTTAATCAGCCCCAGCATTTT. Its protein product is CASGPLGQGFNQPQHF.

V and J are TRBV11-2 and TRBJ1-2, with TRBD1 as a possible D gene (6 bases). Germline CDR1 reads SGHAT; CDR2 reads FQNNGV. The germline V and J ends were trimmed by 1 base and 8 bases, with 11 bases remaining between them. The CDR3 loop spans 13 amino acids. The CDR3 reads CASSLVGASGYTF. The CDR3 DNA follows: TGTGCCAGCAGCTTAGTGGGGGCAAGCGGCTACACCTTC.